This is a list of T cell receptor beta chains from one sample in a study of cytomegalovirus exposure and HLA in healthy donors. The protocol was immunoSEQ multiplex PCR, while the TCRdb copy is restricted to in-frame clones and leaves out a portion. The repertoire includes fewer than 150,000 clones, 76% of them detected once, and about 3.8% sits in the top ten. The specimen sequenced was PBMCs. These receptors all come from a man younger than 35 in good health and CMV-seronegative. Each CDR3 is given with its conserved first and last residue. Each record gives: V gene, D gene, J gene, clone size, CDR3 DNA, CDR3 protein. The D gene is left open where the match is weak. For some rows the clone size is stated as once, few or many, or as a class when expanded; others skip it.

>TRBV18|TRBD2|TRBJ2-5|NA
TGTGCCAGCTCCCCTCGGACTAGCGGGGGGCAGACCCAGTACTTC
CASSPRTSGGQTQYF
>TRBV5-1|TRBD2|TRBJ2-7|NA
TGCGCCAGCAGCCCCGGGGCTAGCGGAGCTTCGAGTTACGAGCAGTACTTC
CASSPGASGASSYEQYF
>TRBV19|TRBD2|TRBJ2-1|once
TGTGCCAGTAGTACCTTAGCGGGGGGGCTCTTGAAACGCTACAATGAGCAGTTCTTC
CASSTLAGGLLKRYNEQFF
>TRBV6-1|TRBD1|TRBJ2-7|NA
TGTGCCAGCAGAGTCGGACAGGGCTCCTACGAGCAGTACTTC
CASRVGQGSYEQYF
>TRBV19|NA|TRBJ2-6|NA
TGTGCCAGTAGTATAGAGTACACGATAAAATCTTCTGGGGCCAACGTCCTGACTTTC
CASSIEYTIKSSGANVLTF
>TRBV19|NA|TRBJ1-6|NA
TGTGCCAGTGCTAAATCCCGAGGACAAAGCTCCTATAATTCACCCCTCCACTTT
CASAKSRGQSSYNSPLHF
>TRBV6-5|NA|TRBJ1-6|NA
TGTGCCAGCAGTTACCCTCTACCGGACAGCGGATCACCCCTCCACTTT
CASSYPLPDSGSPLHF
>TRBV27|TRBD1|TRBJ1-1|NA
TGTGCCAGCAGTTCACTAACAGGGGGTAACACTGAAGCTTTCTTT
CASSSLTGGNTEAFF
>TRBV18|NA|TRBJ2-3|few
TGTGCCAGCTCACCCCCACTTCCCGCGGTAGATACGCAGTATTTT
CASSPPLPAVDTQYF
>TRBV7-9|TRBD1|TRBJ1-4|few
TGTGCCAGCAGCTCGGGACAGGGGGGAGAAAAACTGTTTTTT
CASSSGQGGEKLFF
>TRBV9|TRBD1|TRBJ1-5|NA
TGTGCCAGCAGCGCAACAGGACATCAGGGGGGCAATCAGCCCCAGCATTTT
CASSATGHQGGNQPQHF
>TRBV28|NA|TRBJ2-3|few
TGTGCCAGCAGTTTCATGGACTCCCTACAAGATACGCAGTATTTT
CASSFMDSLQDTQYF
>TRBV15|TRBD2|TRBJ2-5|NA
TGTGCCGCCGCCCTAGCGGGGGTTATAGAGACCCAGTACTTC
CAAALAGVIETQYF
>TRBV5-1|NA|TRBJ2-5|NA
TGCGCCAGCAGCGCTACCACAGGACAAGAGACCCAGTACTTC
CASSATTGQETQYF
>TRBV11-3|TRBD1|TRBJ1-1|NA
TGTGCCAGCAGCCAAATCGACAGGGGATACGCTGAAGCTTTCTTT
CASSQIDRGYAEAFF
>TRBV12-5|TRBD1|TRBJ2-1|few
TGTGCTAGTGGTCCCAATTATATTGAGACAGGGGACCACAATGAGCAGTTCTTC
CASGPNYIETGDHNEQFF
>TRBV30|NA|TRBJ1-3|few
TGTGCCTGGAGGCGACGTCTTCTGGCTGGGGAGGGAAACACCATATATTTT
CAWRRRLLAGEGNTIYF
>TRBV10-2|NA|TRBJ2-1|NA
TGCGCCAGCAGTGAGCTTTCCGGAAGAGGAAATACCTACAATGAGCAGTTCTTC
CASSELSGRGNTYNEQFF
>TRBV10-3|NA|TRBJ2-7|few
TGTGCCTATGGGCGGGCGAACTACGAGCAGTACTTC
CAYGRANYEQYF
>TRBV30|TRBD2|TRBJ2-5|few
TGTGCCGGGCATGCGGGGGGGCAGGAGACCCAGTACTTC
CAGHAGGQETQYF
>TRBV5-1|NA|TRBJ1-3|NA
TGCGCCAGCAGCCCCGGTTTGGGACAAACCTCTGGAAACACCATATATTTT
CASSPGLGQTSGNTIYF
>TRBV7-2|NA|TRBJ2-2|NA
TGTGCCAGCACCCTGAACACCGGGGAGCTGTTTTTT
CASTLNTGELFF
>TRBV30|NA|TRBJ1-1|NA
TGTGCCTGGAGTGTATCTAGGACAACCAACACTGAAGCTTTCTTT
CAWSVSRTTNTEAFF
>TRBV5-5|TRBD1|TRBJ2-7|NA
TGTGCCAGCAGCTTGTCTCTCGGGACAGGGGTTTACGAGCAGTACTTC
CASSLSLGTGVYEQYF
>TRBV12-2|NA|TRBJ2-3|few
TGTGCAAGTCGCTTAGCGGTATTCGACAGGGACACAGATACGCAGTATTTT
CASRLAVFDRDTDTQYF
>TRBV19|NA|TRBJ1-1|NA
TGTGCCAGTAGAATACAGGGGAACACTGAAGCTTTCTTT
CASRIQGNTEAFF
>TRBV7-9|TRBD2|TRBJ2-3|NA
TGTGCCAGCAGCTTAAGCGGGAGTAGCGCAGATACGCAGTATTTT
CASSLSGSSADTQYF
>TRBV7-9|NA|TRBJ2-7|NA
TGTGCCAGCAGCGTACCTAGGGGTCACGAGCAGTACTTC
CASSVPRGHEQYF
>TRBV7-6|TRBD2|TRBJ2-2|many
TGTGCCAGCAGCGCCTATCCTAGCGGCGTCACGACCGGGGAGCTGTTTTTT
CASSAYPSGVTTGELFF
>TRBV10-3|TRBD2|TRBJ2-3|few
TGTGCTGTCTCGGGGGGTTCTAGCACAGATACGCAGTATTTT
CAVSGGSSTDTQYF
>TRBV15|TRBD1|TRBJ1-5|NA
TGTGCCACCAGCACGGGACAGGGCGTTAATCAGCCCCAGCATTTT
CATSTGQGVNQPQHF
>TRBV11-3|NA|TRBJ1-1|NA
TGTGCCAGCAGCTTAGGGAGATACACTGAAGCTTTCTTT
CASSLGRYTEAFF
>TRBV6-5|NA|TRBJ1-4|NA
TGTGCCAGCAGTTACGGGGGGGTTAATGAAAAACTGTTTTTT
CASSYGGVNEKLFF
>TRBV27|TRBD2|TRBJ2-7|NA
TGTGCCAGCAGTGTGAGACCCGCGACTAGCGGAGTCTCCTACGAGCAGTACTTC
CASSVRPATSGVSYEQYF
>TRBV5-4|TRBD1|TRBJ2-7|NA
TGTGCCAGCAGTACCTCCCGGGACAGGGGGCAATACGAGCAGTACTTC
CASSTSRDRGQYEQYF
>TRBV4-2|TRBD2|TRBJ2-3|NA
TGTGCCAGCAGCCAAGTCCCGGGACTAGCGGGTCCTTTTGGCACAGATACGCAGTATTTT
CASSQVPGLAGPFGTDTQYF
>TRBV7-3|NA|TRBJ2-2|NA
TGTGCCAGCAGCTTGGCGGTTAGTTCAGTGGACACCGGGGAGCTGTTTTTT
CASSLAVSSVDTGELFF
>TRBV4-1|TRBD1|TRBJ2-5|medium-sized
TGCGCCAGCAGCCAAGTAACAGGGGGCCCAGAGACCCAGTACTTC
CASSQVTGGPETQYF
>TRBV6-5|TRBD2|TRBJ2-1|NA
TGTGCCAGCAGTTTCGGGACTAGCAAAAATGAGCAGTTCTTC
CASSFGTSKNEQFF
>TRBV5-4|NA|TRBJ2-1|NA
TGTGCCAGCAGCTTGGCCCGACTAGTCTTGGGGGTTGAGCAGTTCTTC
CASSLARLVLGVEQFF
>TRBV14|NA|TRBJ2-7|NA
TGTGCCAGCAGCCAAGACCTTGGACAAGGGCAGTACTTC
CASSQDLGQGQYF
>TRBV18|NA|TRBJ2-7|few
TGTGCCAGCTCACCACAGGTGGGACAAGGCGCCTACGAGCAGTACTTC
CASSPQVGQGAYEQYF
>TRBV5-1|TRBD1|TRBJ2-7|NA
TGCGCCAGCAGCTTGGCCGGAGACAGGGCCTACGAGCAGTACTTC
CASSLAGDRAYEQYF
>TRBV11-2|NA|TRBJ2-7|once
TGTGCCAGCAGCCCCGGACTGGCCTACGAGCAGTACTTC
CASSPGLAYEQYF
>TRBV6-5|NA|TRBJ1-1|once
TGTGCCAGCAGTTACCGAGTGAACACTGAAGCTTTCTTT
CASSYRVNTEAFF
>TRBV5-1|NA|TRBJ2-5|few
TGCGCCAGCAGCCTACAACTGGAGGGCCTGTACTTC
CASSLQLEGLYF
>TRBV5-1|NA|TRBJ2-1|NA
TGCGCCAGCAGCTTGGCACAGGTACATGAGCAGTTCTTC
CASSLAQVHEQFF
>TRBV5-6|TRBD1|TRBJ1-2|NA
TGCGCCAGCAGCTTGGATGGCAGGGGGCCTGGCTACACCTTC
CASSLDGRGPGYTF
>TRBV6-4|TRBD2|TRBJ2-1|NA
TGTGCCAGCAGCCTAAAGCGGGAAACCTACAATGAGCAGTTCTTC
CASSLKRETYNEQFF
>TRBV25-1|TRBD1|TRBJ1-3|NA
TGTGCCAGCAGTGAATATGGGACAGGGGGCAATCGTGTAAACACCATATATTTT
CASSEYGTGGNRVNTIYF
>TRBV2|NA|TRBJ2-3|NA
TGTGCCACCTCGACAGGTATCGAGGATACGCAGTATTTT
CATSTGIEDTQYF
>TRBV6-5|TRBD1|TRBJ2-5|NA
TGTGCCAGCACCCGAACAGGGGGGCAAGAGACCCAGTACTTC
CASTRTGGQETQYF
>TRBV10-1|TRBD1|TRBJ2-7|few
TGCGCCAGCAGTTTACAGGGGGCAGCTCACGAGCAGTACTTC
CASSLQGAAHEQYF
>TRBV7-2|NA|TRBJ2-7|NA
TGTGCCAGCAGCTTCGCCAGGGAAGATAACGAGCAGTACTTC
CASSFAREDNEQYF
>TRBV19|NA|TRBJ2-4|NA
TGTGCCAGTAGTCCCCTCCAGGCCGCCAAAAACATTCAGTACTTC
CASSPLQAAKNIQYF
>TRBV10-3|NA|TRBJ2-6|NA
TGTGCCATCAAACCGGGTCCGTCTGGGGCCAACGTCCTGACTTTC
CAIKPGPSGANVLTF